What follows are 22 T cell receptor beta chains derived from one specimen sequenced in a study of T cells after yellow fever vaccination. Using its own MiXCR run on the 5' RACE reads, TCRdb lists one record per CDR3 protein. In the table there are approximately 300,000 distinct CDR3 sequences, around 11% of which are singletons. The input for sequencing was CD4+ T cells sorted from PBMCs, taken 45 days after the yellow fever booster vaccination. Receptors were obtained from a man aged 18-30 years who received the YFV17D yellow fever vaccine.

This clonotype was recorded many times. The chain recombines TRBV2 with TRBJ2-1, with 9 positions matching TRBD2. The germline V gene has CDR1 SNHLY and CDR2 FYNNEI. The CDR3 is made up of 14 amino acids. V shed 7 bases, J shed 6 bases, and the junction held 7 bases outside the gene matches. The CDR3 spells CASNLAGTGNEQFF. The CDR3 bases are TGTGCCAGCAATCTAGCGGGGACGGGCAATGAGCAGTTCTTC.

This clonotype came up a few times. The rearrangement joins TRBV19 to TRBJ2-3; maybe TRBD1 (5 bases). Germline V lookup: CDR1 LNHDA, CDR2 SQIVND (reference sequence). The length of the CDR3 is 14 residues. Deletions cut 4 bases from V and 3 bases from J, with 11 bases between. DNA for the CDR3: TGTGCCAGTAGTAGGCAGGGCAGGACAGATACGCAGTATTTT. Translating it yields CASSRQGRTDTQYF.

The chain employs TRBV7-9 and TRBJ1-1, with 9 bases identical to TRBD1. V gave up 2 bases and J gave up 4 bases; unmatched junction bases: 8. This CDR3 is built from 16 residues. Per the germline V gene, CDR1 is SEHNR and CDR2 is FQNEAQ (reference sequence). DNA of the CDR3: TGTGCCAGCAGCTTAACAGGGGGCGTAGGGGCCACTGAAGCTTTCTTT. Translation: CASSLTGGVGATEAFF.

The J gene is TRBJ1-2, the V gene TRBV4-3; D may be TRBD1 (5 bases). Germline CDR1 LGHNA, CDR2 YSLEER. Trimming pared 1 base from V and 4 bases from J, leaving 16 bases between. The length of the CDR3 is 16 residues. The CDR3 spells CASSQGREGGVYGYTF. The CDR3 DNA reads as TGCGCCAGCAGCCAAGGCAGGGAGGGAGGGGTCTATGGCTACACCTTC.

The gene calls are TRBV6-6 and TRBJ2-3; TRBD1 matches 7 bases. Looked up from germline, CDR1 is MNHNY and CDR2 is SVGAGI (reference sequence). The length of the CDR3 is 14 residues. The ends lost 7 bases at V and 0 bases at J; junction bases unmatched: 4. The CDR3 spells CASNRGQSTDTQYF. The CDR3 DNA reads TGTGCCAGCAACCGGGGACAGAGCACAGATACGCAGTATTTT.

This clonotype was observed a few times. This rearrangement joins TRBV7-2 to TRBJ1-1, with 7 bases fitting TRBD1. CDR1 is SGHTA, CDR2 FQGNSA, per germline. The CDR3 covers 15 residues. Trimming at V came to 3 bases and at J to 10 bases, leaving 14 bases not matched to a gene. The CDR3 spells CASSFYGQEHPGAFF. CDR3 DNA: TGTGCCAGCAGCTTTTACGGACAGGAGCATCCCGGAGCTTTCTTT.

The rearrangement links TRBV11-2 to TRBJ2-1, with D uncertain. Germline CDR1 and CDR2: SGHAT and FQNNGV. V lost 1 base and J lost 13, with 14 bases in between. The CDR3 runs 13 residues. CDR3 DNA sequence: TGTGCCAGCAGCTTAGTAGAGGCCCTTAGACAGTTCTTC. This encodes CASSLVEALRQFF.

In its sample, this clonotype was seen many times. CDR3 DNA: TGTGCCAGCAGCCTGTCAGGGGTCGGACAGCCCCAGCATTTT. Translation gives CASSLSGVGQPQHF. The rearrangement links TRBV5-5 to TRBJ1-5, with D possibly matching TRBD1 (6 bases). Germline CDR1 and CDR2: SGHKS and YYEKEE (reference sequence). This CDR3 has 14 amino acids. The germline V and J ends were trimmed by 4 bases and 7 bases, with 15 bases remaining between them.

This clonotype has a count of ten or more. The chain recombines TRBV2 with TRBJ1-4, with 8 nucleotides matching TRBD1. Germline values: CDR1 SNHLY, CDR2 FYNNEI. CDR3 size: 14 residues. V shed 8 bases and J 8 bases; nucleotides not matched to a gene: 10. Here the CDR3 DNA reads TGTGCCAGCGGCGCAGGGGGCGGAGACGAAAAACTGTTTTTT. Amino acids: CASGAGGGDEKLFF.

This clonotype has just a few counts. V gene TRBV2 combines with J gene TRBJ1-1, with D perhaps matching TRBD1 (5 bases). V lost 7 bases and J 5 bases, leaving 20 bases between the germline ends. This CDR3 is 15 amino acids long. Germline CDR1 and CDR2: SNHLY and FYNNEI. CDR3 loop: CASTSEGVGVTEAFF. CDR3 DNA: TGTGCCAGCACGTCCGAAGGGGTCGGGGTAACTGAAGCTTTCTTT.

This clonotype appeared many times. The chain recombines TRBV6-6 with TRBJ2-5, with 7 positions matching TRBD2. CDR1 and CDR2 from the germline V gene are MNHNY and SVGAGI (reference sequence). V gave up 5 bases and J gave up 7 bases; unmatched junction bases: 10. The CDR3 extends over 14 amino acids. The CDR3 DNA sequence: TGTGCCAGCAGTGACCAGACTGGGGGGGGGACCCAGTACTTC. This codes for CASSDQTGGGTQYF.

The chain joins TRBV20-1 to TRBJ2-3; D might be TRBD2 (6 bases). CDR1 and CDR2 from the germline V gene are DFQATT and SNEGSKA (reference sequence). CDR3 length: 14 residues. V was pared by 5 bases and J by 3 bases, with 15 bases between. The CDR3 spells CSAPRLDRTDTQYF. The CDR3 region has the DNA TGCAGTGCTCCCCGACTAGATCGGACAGATACGCAGTATTTT.

The chain joins TRBV25-1 to TRBJ2-5; 11 nucleotides agree with TRBD2. There are 17 residues in the CDR3. Germline V gene sequence: CDR1 MGHDK, CDR2 SYGVNS. V gave up 5 bases and J gave up 1 base; unmatched junction bases: 9. The CDR3 DNA reads TGTGCCAGCAGTCATCTCCCTAGCGGGGGGTTCCAAGAGACCCAGTACTTC. Protein: CASSHLPSGGFQETQYF.

The rearrangement links TRBV7-2 to TRBJ2-3; D is unresolved. The germline gives CDR1 SGHTA, CDR2 FQGNSA. With 4 bases removed from V and 6 bases from J, the gap between germline ends came to 17 bases. The length of the CDR3 is 15 residues. In nucleotides, the CDR3 is TGTGCCAGCAGCTCGTCCCGGGTAGGAGCGGATACGCAGTATTTT. Translating gives CASSSSRVGADTQYF. Full variable domain (remainder filled in from reference TRBV7-2 and TRBJ2-3): GAGVSQSPSNKVTEKGKDVELRCDPISGHTALYWYRQSLGQGLEFLIYFQGNSAPDKSGLPSDRFSAERTGGSVSTLTIQRTQQEDSAVYLCASSSSRVGADTQYFGPGTRLTVL.

This chain joins TRBV6-6 and TRBJ1-4; the match to TRBD1 covers 9 bases. Unmatched junction bases numbered 4, after V lost 6 bases and J lost 8 bases. The CDR3 is made up of 13 amino acids. Germline CDR1 MNHNY, CDR2 SVGAGI (reference sequence). This CDR3 reads CASRGQGEEKLFF. The CDR3 region has the DNA TGTGCCAGCAGGGGACAGGGTGAAGAAAAACTGTTTTTT.

J is TRBJ2-5 and V is TRBV18; 8 nucleotides align to TRBD1. Germline CDR1 reads KGHSH; CDR2 reads LQKENI. The CDR3 is 14 amino acids. V lost 3 bases to trimming and J lost 5 bases; unmatched junction nucleotides: 5. In DNA, the CDR3 is TGTGCCAGCTCACCCCTGACAGGGGCGGAGACCCAGTACTTC. Protein sequence: CASSPLTGAETQYF.

This sequence joins TRBV29-1 and TRBJ1-4; TRBD1 matches at 8 bases. CDR3 length equals 15 residues. Germline CDR1 SQVTM, CDR2 ANQGSEA. V gave up 4 bases and J gave up 8 bases; unmatched junction bases: 12. CDR3 protein: CSVARTGNLNEKLFF. The CDR3 DNA is TGCAGCGTTGCCCGGACAGGGAATTTGAACGAAAAACTGTTTTTT.

The sample holds many counts of this clonotype. V is TRBV18 and J is TRBJ2-5, with D perhaps TRBD2 (6 bases). V was cut by 2 bases and J by 5 bases, with 9 bases left in between. CDR3 length: 13 amino acids. CDR1 and CDR2 (germline): KGHSH, LQKENI. The DNA for the CDR3 is TGTGCCAGCTCACCATCGGGGGTTGAGACCCAGTACTTC. The encoded protein is CASSPSGVETQYF.

The rearrangement joins TRBV7-2 to TRBJ2-2; 7 bases are a match to TRBD2. The V segment lost 5 bases and the J segment 4 bases; nucleotides outside the gene matches: 7. The CDR3 runs to 15 residues. Germline V CDR1 and CDR2: SGHTA, FQGNSA. Written as DNA, the CDR3 is TGTGCCAGCAGCCGGGACTATTTCGTCACCGGGGAGCTGTTTTTT. Translated, it gives CASSRDYFVTGELFF.

This clonotype was seen more than once but under ten times. The genes are TRBV7-6 and TRBJ2-2, with D hard to call. Germline CDR1 and CDR2: SGHVS and FNYEAQ. CDR3 length: 14 amino acids. V gave up 1 base and J gave up 3 bases, with 6 bases separating them. Here the CDR3 DNA reads TGTGCCAGCAGCTTAGGGCAGTACACCGGGGAGCTGTTTTTT. Amino acid sequence: CASSLGQYTGELFF. Full variable domain (remainder filled in from reference TRBV7-6 and TRBJ2-2): GAGVSQSPRYKVTKRGQDVALRCDPISGHVSLYWYRQALGQGPEFLTYFNYEAQQDKSGLPNDRFSAERPEGSISTLTIQRTEQRDSAMYRCASSLGQYTGELFFGEGSRLTVL.

This clonotype was seen a handful of times. The J gene is TRBJ2-2, the V gene TRBV19; D is possibly TRBD2 (6 bases). Between the trimmed V and J ends, which lost 9 bases and 2 bases, there was a span of 16 bases. The CDR3 has 15 residues. CDR1 and CDR2 (germline): LNHDA, SQIVND (reference sequence). DNA of the CDR3: TGTGCCAGCCATACGGGAGCTCTAAACACCGGGGAGCTGTTTTTT. Translation: CASHTGALNTGELFF.

The chain couples TRBV4-3 to TRBJ1-1, with 7 bases that match TRBD1. This CDR3 region has 15 residues. The J segment lost 1 base and the V segment lost 4 bases, leaving 6 bases of the junction unmatched. CDR1 and CDR2 (germline): LGHNA, YSLEER. The CDR3 reads CASSLQGMSNTEAFF. The CDR3 region has the DNA TGCGCCAGCAGCCTACAGGGGATGTCGAACACTGAAGCTTTCTTT.